A selection of T cell receptor beta chains follows, all from one sample in a study of T cell changes during pregnancy in multiple sclerosis. Method: immunoSEQ multiplex PCR; TCRdb's copy keeps in-frame clones and lacks some. The profile shows 130,000 or so clones, about 96% of them singletons. Here the sequenced sample was peripheral blood, taken after pregnancy. The receptor set was obtained from a female donor with multiple sclerosis, enrolled in a pregnancy study. The CDR3 runs from the conserved cysteine through the conserved F or W. Each record gives: V gene, J gene, clone size, D gene, CDR3 DNA, CDR3 protein. D genes are given only for firm matches. Expanded clones are given a class, and other clones once, few, many or no size at all.

v_gene: TRBV28; j_gene: TRBJ1-3; abundance: -; d_gene: -; CDR3nt: TGTGCCAGCAAACAGGGATCGTCGGGAAACACCATATATTTT; CDR3aa: CASKQGSSGNTIYF
v_gene: TRBV10-3; j_gene: TRBJ2-7; abundance: -; d_gene: -; CDR3nt: TGTGCCATCAGTGAGTCAGGGGCTAATGGAGAGCAGTACTTC; CDR3aa: CAISESGANGEQYF
v_gene: TRBV19; j_gene: TRBJ2-7; abundance: -; d_gene: TRBD1; CDR3nt: TGTGCCAGTAGGTACAGGGGCTCCGACTATGAGCAGTACTTC; CDR3aa: CASRYRGSDYEQYF
v_gene: TRBV4-3; j_gene: TRBJ1-4; abundance: -; d_gene: -; CDR3nt: TGCGCCAGCAGCCAGGATACAGGGTCTCTCGAAAAACTGTTTTTT; CDR3aa: CASSQDTGSLEKLFF
v_gene: TRBV4-3; j_gene: TRBJ1-1; abundance: -; d_gene: -; CDR3nt: TGCGCCAGCAGTCATGGCCGAGGAGTTACCCCTGAAGCTTTCTTT; CDR3aa: CASSHGRGVTPEAFF
v_gene: TRBV27; j_gene: TRBJ1-3; abundance: -; d_gene: -; CDR3nt: TGTGCCAGCACGAGGGTCTTTGGAGACACCATATATTTT; CDR3aa: CASTRVFGDTIYF
v_gene: TRBV19; j_gene: TRBJ2-7; abundance: -; d_gene: TRBD2; CDR3nt: TGTGCCAGTAGTTTAGCGGGAGCTGCCTACGAGCAGTACTTC; CDR3aa: CASSLAGAAYEQYF
v_gene: TRBV19; j_gene: TRBJ2-2; abundance: once; d_gene: -; CDR3nt: TGTGCCAGTAACCGAGGGGGAGTCGACACCGGGGAGCTGTTTTTT; CDR3aa: CASNRGGVDTGELFF
v_gene: TRBV19; j_gene: TRBJ1-5; abundance: once; d_gene: -; CDR3nt: TGTGCCAGTAGTATTTGGGCGGGGGACTTTAGCAATCAGCCCCAGCATTTT; CDR3aa: CASSIWAGDFSNQPQHF
v_gene: TRBV9; j_gene: TRBJ1-1; abundance: once; d_gene: -; CDR3nt: TGTGCCAGCAGCGTAGATGGGGCGCGGGGAGCTTTCTTT; CDR3aa: CASSVDGARGAFF
v_gene: TRBV5-1; j_gene: TRBJ2-7; abundance: -; d_gene: TRBD1; CDR3nt: TGCGCCAGCAGCTCTCCAGGGGGTAGCGAGCAGTACTTC; CDR3aa: CASSSPGGSEQYF
v_gene: TRBV28; j_gene: TRBJ1-5; abundance: -; d_gene: TRBD1; CDR3nt: TGTGCCAGCAGTTTACCCGGACAGGGCAATCAGCCCCAGCATTTT; CDR3aa: CASSLPGQGNQPQHF
v_gene: TRBV27; j_gene: TRBJ2-1; abundance: -; d_gene: -; CDR3nt: TGTGCCAGCAGTTTTTCCGGGAACCCAGGCAATGAGCAGTTCTTC; CDR3aa: CASSFSGNPGNEQFF
v_gene: TRBV27; j_gene: TRBJ2-1; abundance: -; d_gene: TRBD2; CDR3nt: TGTGCCAGCAGTCAAGCCGGGACTAGTCTCTATGAGCAGTTCTTC; CDR3aa: CASSQAGTSLYEQFF